This TCR beta chain was sequenced during a study of T cell responses to AZD1222 COVID-19 vaccine. Study findings and constraints: Targets within unmutated variant regions were reportedly found for nearly half of spike-specific TCRs. Two AZD1222 administrations were followed by greater Spike-specific TCR breadth and depth.

Repertoires were generated with immunoSEQ multiplex PCR, while TCRdb's copy carries only in-frame clones and drops some. The table has 150,000 to 200,000 clones, more than 85% seen once. The CDR3 runs to 15 residues. Trimming pared 6 bases from V and 8 bases from J, leaving 22 bases between. Germline V CDR1 and CDR2: MNHEY, SVGAGI. Note on this clone: Its specificity is unknown.

The sequenced sample was peripheral blood, obtained 28 days after the second AZD1222 dose. The rearrangement joins TRBV6-5 to TRBJ1-1; D uncertain. The TCR sequence derives from an adult who received the AZD1222 COVID-19 vaccine. For the CDR3, the DNA is TGTGCCAGCAGGAAACCCTTTGGGTCTTGGGAAGAAGCTTTCTTT. Translating it yields CASRKPFGSWEEAFF.